This T cell receptor beta chain originates from a study of shared clonotypes between healthy human individuals. At the level of the study: For every donor, three CD4 naive, three CD4 memory, two CD8 naive and one CD8 memory plates were used.

With respect to this clone: Its antigen remains unidentified. Different DNA sequences within this sample yield the same CDR3.

Whole-study findings and limits: A handful of donors showed sharing of approximately 5% of naive CD4 clonotypes. Sampling used blood alone; tissue repertoires probably differ.

V gave up 0 bases and J gave up 3 bases; unmatched junction bases: 5. The CDR3 has 15 amino acids. Germline assignment: CDR1 MGHRA and CDR2 YSYEKL. Selected positively for CCR7 and CD45RO-negative, naive CD8 cells excluded terminally differentiated effector memory CD45RA+ cells. Caucasian adults living in Nashville, Tennessee, provided all samples. Produced via immunoSEQ multiplex PCR; TCRdb's table is partial and in-frame only. Of about 2 million clones listed, around 96% are singletons. The J gene is TRBJ2-7, the V gene TRBV4-1; 7 bases match TRBD1. The clonotype originates from a man aged 18 to 30 in good health. Sequencing was done on a sample of naive CD8+ T cells sorted from blood. The CDR3 nucleotides read TGCGCCAGCAGCCAAGAGTCAGGGGGATTCTACGAGCAGTACTTC. It yields the protein CASSQESGGFYEQYF.